This TCR beta chain was captured in a study of blood T cell repertoires in COVID-19. Germline V gives CDR1 MNHEY, CDR2 SMNVEV (reference sequence). V shed 9 bases, J shed 6 bases, and the junction held 3 bases outside the gene matches. The CDR3 has 11 amino acids. TCRdb's table, derived via immunoSEQ multiplex PCR, lists solely in-frame clones and lacks some. Here the sample spans over 250,000 clones, 85% to 90% being singletons. The count of this clone is one. The V and J genes are TRBV27 and TRBJ1-1, with 8 bases fitting TRBD1. This receptor was taken from a woman aged 40 to 50 who had recovered from COVID-19. The sample consisted of peripheral blood. This CDR3 is CASAGGPEAFF. The CDR3, as DNA: TGTGCCAGTGCAGGGGGCCCTGAAGCTTTCTTT.